Reported below is one T cell receptor beta chain. This specimen comes from a study of Graves' ophthalmopathy and Graves' hyperthyroidism. RNA transcripts were the source from which TCR beta CDR3 regions were amplified. HTBI primers were used in a first-round RT-PCR, which preceded a second-round multiplex PCR. TCRdb ran MiXCR on the multiplex PCR reads and lists one entry per CDR3 protein. The table includes some 380,000 distinct CDR3 sequences, 15% to 19% detected once. The CDR3 has 14 residues. The germline CDR1 and CDR2 sequences are DFQATT and SNEGSKA (reference sequence). V dropped 6 bases and J dropped 2 bases, with 17 bases sitting between them.

The chain uses TRBV20-1 and TRBJ2-7; D unresolved. The source is a woman younger than 30 with stable Graves' hyperthyroidism. Sequencing used peripheral blood. The chain's CDR3 is CSARRAVDTYEQYF. Written as DNA, the CDR3 is TGCAGTGCCCGACGGGCAGTTGACACCTACGAGCAGTACTTC.